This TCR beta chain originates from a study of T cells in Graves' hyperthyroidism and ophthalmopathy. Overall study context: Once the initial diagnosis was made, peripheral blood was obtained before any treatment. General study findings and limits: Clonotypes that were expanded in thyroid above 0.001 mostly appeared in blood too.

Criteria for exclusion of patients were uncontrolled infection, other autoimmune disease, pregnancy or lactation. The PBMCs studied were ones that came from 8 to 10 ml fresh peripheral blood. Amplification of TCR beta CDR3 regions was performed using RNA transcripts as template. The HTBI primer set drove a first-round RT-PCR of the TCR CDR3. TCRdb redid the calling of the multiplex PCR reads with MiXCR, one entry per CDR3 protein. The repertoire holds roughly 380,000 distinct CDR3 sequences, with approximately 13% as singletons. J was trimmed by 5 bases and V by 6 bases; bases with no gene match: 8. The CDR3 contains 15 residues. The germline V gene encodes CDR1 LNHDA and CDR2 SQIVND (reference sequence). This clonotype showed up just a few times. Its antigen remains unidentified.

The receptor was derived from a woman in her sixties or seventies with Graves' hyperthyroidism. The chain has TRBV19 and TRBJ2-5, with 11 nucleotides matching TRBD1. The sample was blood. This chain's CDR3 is CASSLWTGGAETQYF. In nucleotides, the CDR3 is TGTGCCAGTAGCCTCTGGACAGGGGGCGCGGAGACCCAGTACTTC.